This T cell receptor beta chain comes out of a study of cytomegalovirus exposure and HLA in healthy donors. General study findings and limits: Cytomegalovirus association was listed for about 150 TCR beta chains. Most sequenced TCRs were rare (though some public TCRs occurred in many donors). For most TCR beta V segments, an earlier analysis put the productive rate at about 87% or about 30% of the time. The study reported that TCR beta sequences accurately predicted HLA-A and HLA-B alleles in most subjects.

A multiplex PCR was run with 60 Vbeta primers and 13 Jbeta primers. Sequenced by immunoSEQ multiplex PCR; TCRdb stores in-frame clones only, minus some. The sample holds 140,000 or so clones, roughly 80% seen once. After removal of 3 bases from V and 5 bases from J, the junction contained 11 bases not matched to a gene. Germline V lookup: CDR1 SGDLS, CDR2 YYNGEE. CDR3 length equals 16 residues. For this clone: As yet, its antigen is unknown.

Sequenced material: PBMCs. The receptor comes from a middle-aged man in good health and CMV-seronegative. The chain carries TRBV9 and TRBJ2-5; 9 bases are shared with TRBD2. This CDR3 reads CASSGTVAGVRETQYF. The CDR3 DNA reads TGTGCCAGCAGCGGAACCGTAGCGGGGGTCCGGGAGACCCAGTACTTC.